A single sample is the source of the 28 T cell receptor beta chains below, sequenced in a study of T cells in Graves' hyperthyroidism and ophthalmopathy. Amplified TCR beta CDR3 regions derived from RNA transcripts. HTBI primers were employed in a first-round RT-PCR of the TCR CDR3. TCRdb analysed the multiplex PCR reads with MiXCR anew, one entry per CDR3 protein. This table has about 550,000 distinct CDR3 sequences, around 20% appearing once. Sequencing used blood. These TCRs come from a man aged 18 to 30 with Graves' hyperthyroidism.

The rearrangement links TRBV20-1 to TRBJ1-5; TRBD1 agrees at 10 bases. The CDR3 is 16 residues long. Losses at the gene ends were 4 bases for V and 7 bases for J; bases not matched to a gene: 13. Germline CDR1 reads DFQATT; CDR2 reads SNEGSKA (reference sequence). The CDR3 sequence is CSATRDRGIGRQPQHF. For the CDR3, the DNA is TGCAGTGCTACCCGGGACAGGGGTATCGGAAGACAGCCCCAGCATTTT.

This clonotype has a count of ten or more. The chain couples TRBV7-6 to TRBJ2-7; D ambiguous. Trimming left V 1 base short and J 1 base short, with 5 bases between. The CDR3 covers 13 residues. Germline V CDR1 and CDR2: SGHVS, FNYEAQ. CDR3 nucleotides: TGTGCCAGCAGCTTAGACGCTTCCTACGAGCAGTACTTC. Its translation is CASSLDASYEQYF. Together with reference TRBV7-6 and TRBJ2-7, the CDR3 gives the full variable domain: GAGVSQSPRYKVTKRGQDVALRCDPISGHVSLYWYRQALGQGPEFLTYFNYEAQQDKSGLPNDRFSAERPEGSISTLTIQRTEQRDSAMYRCASSLDASYEQYFGPGTRLTVT.

Written as DNA, the CDR3 is TGTGCCAGTAGTATGGGTAGGGGGCGATACGAGCAGTACTTC. Translation gives CASSMGRGRYEQYF. V gene TRBV19 combines with J gene TRBJ2-7; 7 bases fit TRBD1. Per germline, CDR1 LNHDA and CDR2 SQIVND (reference sequence). This CDR3 region has 14 residues. The ends lost 3 bases at V and 4 bases at J; junction bases unmatched: 6.

The J gene is TRBJ1-1, the V gene TRBV6-2 or TRBV6-3, with D uncertain. The germline V and J ends were trimmed by 6 bases and 4 bases, with 21 bases remaining between them. Germline CDR1 and CDR2: MNHEY and SVGEGT. The CDR3 contains 16 residues. Written as DNA, the CDR3 is TGTGCCAGCAGCTATCATCCCCAAACAGAGATCACTGAAGCTTTCTTT. It specifies CASSYHPQTEITEAFF.

This clonotype was observed at least ten times. J is TRBJ1-2 and V is TRBV7-2; D might be TRBD1 (6 bases). CDR1 and CDR2 (germline): SGHTA, FQGNSA. Trimming removed 2 bases from V and 7 bases from J, with 17 bases in between. This CDR3 contains 15 residues. DNA of the CDR3: TGTGCCAGCAGCTTATCCGGGACACGGGGGACTGGCTACACCTTC. Translation gives CASSLSGTRGTGYTF.

The sample holds many counts of this clonotype. The chain is built from TRBV7-9 and TRBJ2-7, with 9 bases aligning to TRBD2. After removal of 5 bases from V and 4 bases from J, the junction contained 9 bases not matched to a gene. CDR3 length equals 15 residues. From germline, CDR1 is SEHNR and CDR2 FQNEAQ (reference sequence). The CDR3 DNA sequence: TGTGCCAGCAGCCAGTCGGCGGGGGGGCCGTACGAGCAGTACTTC. Translation: CASSQSAGGPYEQYF.

In its sample, this clonotype was seen a few times. The chain is built from TRBV6-1 and TRBJ1-5; perhaps TRBD1 as D (5 bases). The germline V and J ends were trimmed by 6 bases and 6 bases, with 18 bases remaining between them. Germline lookup yields CDR1 MNHNS and CDR2 SASEGT. This CDR3 is 15 amino acids long. The chain's CDR3 is CASSPERGLGQPQHF. The CDR3 DNA is TGTGCCAGCAGCCCGGAGAGGGGTTTGGGTCAGCCCCAGCATTTT.

This clonotype has a handful of counts. The chain is built from TRBV6-5 and TRBJ1-3; no reliable D call. The germline gives CDR1 MNHEY, CDR2 SVGAGI. The CDR3 is 15 amino acids. The germline V and J ends were trimmed by 4 bases and 2 bases, with 12 bases remaining between them. The CDR3 sequence is CASSSISSPGNTIYF. DNA for the CDR3: TGTGCCAGCAGTTCAATTTCATCGCCTGGAAACACCATATATTTT.

This clonotype was counted many times. This chain uses TRBV4-1 with TRBJ1-5; no firm D call. Germline V gene sequence: CDR1 MGHRA, CDR2 YSYEKL. V was trimmed by 1 base and J by 5 bases, leaving 9 bases between them. The CDR3 totals 14 residues. The CDR3 sequence: CASSQVAGDQPQHF. The CDR3 DNA sequence: TGCGCCAGCAGCCAAGTAGCGGGAGATCAGCCCCAGCATTTT.

There are many counts of this clonotype. The genes are TRBV13 and TRBJ2-7, with TRBD2 identical over 8 bases. This CDR3 contains 15 residues. Germline CDR1 PRHDT, CDR2 FYEKMQ (reference sequence). Trimming removed 5 bases from V and 0 bases from J; junction bases left unmatched: 6. CDR3 protein: CASSMRGAVSYEQYF. Written as DNA, the CDR3 is TGTGCCAGCAGCATGCGGGGGGCTGTCTCCTACGAGCAGTACTTC.

This chain links TRBV27 with TRBJ1-1, with D perhaps matching TRBD1 (5 bases). This CDR3 is built from 14 residues. Trimming left V 5 bases short and J 4 bases short, with 14 bases between. CDR1 is MNHEY and CDR2 is SMNVEV in the germline V gene (reference sequence). CDR3 loop: CASSPSGGVTEAFF. As DNA, the CDR3 is TGTGCCAGCAGTCCCTCCGGGGGGGTCACTGAAGCTTTCTTT.

At least ten counts were recorded for this clonotype. The V call is TRBV6-2 or TRBV6-3, the J call TRBJ2-2, with 14 bases lining up with TRBD2. The CDR3 is 19 residues long. J gave up 5 bases and V 7 bases, and 15 bases lay outside the gene matches. Germline V gives CDR1 MNHEY, CDR2 SVGEGT. The CDR3 is CASTRSRLAGGLWTGELFF. In DNA form, the CDR3 reads TGTGCCAGCACGAGGTCGAGACTAGCGGGGGGGCTCTGGACCGGGGAGCTGTTTTTT.

The chain combines TRBV6-5 with TRBJ2-5; unclear D gene. This CDR3 comprises 13 residues. V was clipped by 0 bases and J by 3 bases, with 5 bases between them. Germline V gene lookup returns CDR1 MNHEY and CDR2 SVGAGI. The CDR3 region is CASSYSPKETQYF. As DNA, the CDR3 is TGTGCCAGCAGTTACTCCCCGAAAGAGACCCAGTACTTC.

The chain uses TRBV6-1 and TRBJ2-7; 10 nucleotides line up with TRBD1. The germline V gene encodes CDR1 MNHNS and CDR2 SASEGT. CDR3 length: 14 residues. Germline trimming cut 7 bases from V and 3 bases from J; bases unmatched to any gene: 6. DNA of the CDR3: TGTGCCAGCAAAGGGACAGGGGACCTCTACGAGCAGTACTTC. It encodes CASKGTGDLYEQYF.

This clonotype appeared many times. V and J are TRBV7-9 and TRBJ1-1, with D tentatively TRBD1 (5 bases). CDR3 length: 14 residues. Germline V gene lookup returns CDR1 SEHNR and CDR2 FQNEAQ (reference sequence). Trimming cost V 5 bases and J 0 bases, with 10 bases left between them. The CDR3 region is CASSPATVNTEAFF. The CDR3 DNA reads as TGTGCCAGCAGCCCTGCGACAGTGAACACTGAAGCTTTCTTT.

The chain uses TRBV2 and TRBJ1-3; D remains unclear. This CDR3 has 13 amino acids. Germline V lookup: CDR1 SNHLY, CDR2 FYNNEI. V lost 11 bases to trimming and J lost 6 bases, with 17 bases between them. CDR3 in DNA: TGTGCCGTCGCCGGCAGGCAGCCAAACACCATATATTTT. Translation: CAVAGRQPNTIYF.

As for this clonotype: This could be a read error, since a much larger clone is one nucleotide away. The chain has TRBV5-1 and TRBJ2-7; 11 bases map to TRBD1. Looked up from germline, CDR1 is SGHRS and CDR2 is YFSETQ. This CDR3 contains 16 residues. V shed 0 bases, J shed 0 bases, and the junction held 2 bases outside the gene matches. This CDR3 is CASSLAGTGGSYEQYF. The CDR3 DNA sequence: TGCGCCAGCAGCTTGGCCGGGACAGGGGGCTCCTACGAGCAGTACTTC. The whole variable domain, filled in from reference TRBV5-1 and TRBJ2-7, reads KAGVTQTPRYLIKTRGQQVTLSCSPISGHRSVSWYQQTPGQGLQFLFEYFSETQRNKGNFPGRFSGRQFSNSRSEMNVSTLELGDSALYLCASSLAGTGGSYEQYFGPGTRLTVT.

This clonotype was seen more than once but under ten times. V and J are TRBV5-4 and TRBJ2-2, with 8 bases fitting TRBD2. This CDR3 comprises 17 residues. V gave up 0 bases and J gave up 7 bases; unmatched junction bases: 11. Germline CDR1 SGHNT, CDR2 YYREEE (reference sequence). The CDR3 nucleotides read TGTGCCAGCAGCTTGGATATACGGGGGGGCCGTGGCGGGGAGCTGTTTTTT. It translates to CASSLDIRGGRGGELFF. Full variable domain (outside the CDR3, taken from reference TRBV5-4 and TRBJ2-2): ETGVTQSPTHLIKTRGQQVTLRCSSQSGHNTVSWYQQALGQGPQFIFQYYREEENGRGNFPPRFSGLQFPNYSSELNVNALELDDSALYLCASSLDIRGGRGGELFFGEGSRLTVL.

The table lists this clonotype with many counts. The rearrangement joins TRBV27 to TRBJ1-2; a possible D gene is TRBD1 (5 bases). The CDR3 runs to 13 residues. CDR1 and CDR2 (germline): MNHEY, SMNVEV (reference sequence). V lost 0 bases and J 4 bases, leaving 6 bases between the germline ends. The CDR3: CASSLSGPYGYTF. In DNA, the CDR3 is TGTGCCAGCAGTTTATCGGGGCCCTATGGCTACACCTTC.

This clonotype occurred many times. CDR3 residues: CASSVRQVNTEAFF. CDR3 nucleotides: TGCGCCAGCAGCGTGAGACAGGTGAACACTGAAGCTTTCTTT. V gene TRBV5-1 combines with J gene TRBJ1-1; weak D call: TRBD1 (6 bases). The germline gives CDR1 SGHRS, CDR2 YFSETQ. The CDR3 runs 14 residues. The V and J ends lost 4 bases and 0 bases respectively, with 10 bases between them.

This clonotype was counted a few times. V gene TRBV30 combines with J gene TRBJ1-5; D is unresolved. The germline V and J ends were trimmed by 2 bases and 6 bases, with 11 bases remaining between them. The CDR3 is 13 amino acids. Germline-derived CDR1 and CDR2 are GTSNPN and SVGIG (reference sequence). The CDR3, as DNA: TGTGCCTGGAGTACATCAGAGGCTCAGCCCCAGCATTTT. It yields the protein CAWSTSEAQPQHF.

V usage is TRBV4-1 and J usage is TRBJ2-5; 8 bases fit TRBD2. This CDR3 is 15 amino acids long. Per the germline V gene, CDR1 is MGHRA and CDR2 is YSYEKL. J was trimmed by 1 base and V by 1 base; bases with no gene match: 2. The DNA for the CDR3 is TGCGCCAGCAGCCAAGGACTAGCGATCCAAGAGACCCAGTACTTC. Its translation: CASSQGLAIQETQYF.

The chain employs TRBV6-1 and TRBJ2-7, with no clear D. Germline loops: CDR1 MNHNS, CDR2 SASEGT. The germline V and J ends were trimmed by 0 bases and 9 bases, with 3 bases remaining between them. The CDR3 has 10 residues. In nucleotides, the CDR3 is TGTGCCAGCAGTGAAGCGCGGCAGTACTTC. This translates into CASSEARQYF.

The CDR3 DNA reads TGTGCCATCAGAGAAAATCAGAACACTGAAGCTTTCTTT. Amino acid sequence: CAIRENQNTEAFF. The chain joins TRBV10-3 to TRBJ1-1, with D uncertain. Between the trimmed V and J ends, which lost 6 bases and 1 base, there was a span of 9 bases. The CDR3 consists of 13 residues. Germline assignment: CDR1 ENHRY and CDR2 SYGVKD.

V is TRBV7-8 and J is TRBJ1-1, with 7 bases fitting TRBD1. V was clipped by 1 base and J by 4 bases; unmatched bases: 3. CDR3 length: 14 residues. Germline V gene sequence: CDR1 SGHVS, CDR2 FQNEAQ. The CDR3 loop is CASSLGDSVTEAFF. The CDR3 region has the DNA TGTGCCAGCAGCTTAGGGGACAGCGTCACTGAAGCTTTCTTT.

Comment on this clonotype: With a much larger clone just one base away, this may be a read error. The chain has TRBV20-1 and TRBJ2-5; D might be TRBD2 (5 bases). Trimming removed 5 bases from V and 4 bases from J, with 20 bases in between. The CDR3 covers 15 residues. Germline loops: CDR1 DFQATT, CDR2 SNEGSKA (reference sequence). The CDR3 region is CSAQDPRGARETQYF. CDR3 DNA: TGCAGTGCTCAAGACCCCCGGGGTGCACGAGAGACCCAGTACTTC.

The CDR3 loop reads CASSLVPSGSYEQYF. In DNA form, the CDR3 reads TGTGCCAGCAGCTTAGTCCCTAGCGGGAGTTACGAGCAGTACTTC. V usage is TRBV7-2 and J usage is TRBJ2-7, with 10 bases that match TRBD2. This CDR3 has 15 amino acids. With 1 base clipped from V and 4 bases from J, the junction kept 4 bases outside the gene matches. Germline lookup yields CDR1 SGHTA and CDR2 FQGNSA.

The sample holds one count of this clonotype. The chain couples TRBV28 to TRBJ2-5; TRBD1 agrees at 9 bases. Trimming removed 2 bases from V and 5 bases from J; junction bases left unmatched: 12. Germline values: CDR1 MDHEN, CDR2 SYDVKM. The CDR3 contains 17 residues. Written as DNA, the CDR3 is TGTGCCAGCAGTTTAACTCCCAGGACAGGGGCTGGGGAGACCCAGTACTTC. Its translation: CASSLTPRTGAGETQYF.